This T cell receptor (beta chain) was captured in a study of blood T cell repertoires in COVID-19. The wider study: PBMCs, B-cell-depleted T cells, or T cells provided the cDNA or gDNA that made up the material.

Here immunoSEQ multiplex PCR was the method, and the copy in TCRdb shows in-frame clones only, minus some. The sample yields approximately 300,000 clones, more than 80% seen once. Germline-derived CDR1 and CDR2 are SQVTM and ANQGSEA. This CDR3 is 12 amino acids long. With 4 bases removed from V and 3 bases from J, the gap between germline ends came to 10 bases. The sequenced material came from peripheral blood. The chain carries TRBV29-1 and TRBJ2-7; the D gene is possibly TRBD1 (6 bases). This TCR derives from a woman in her twenties or thirties with COVID-19, enrolled during active disease. CDR3 sequence: CSVVQGNYEQYF. The CDR3 DNA reads TGCAGCGTTGTACAGGGAAACTACGAGCAGTACTTC.